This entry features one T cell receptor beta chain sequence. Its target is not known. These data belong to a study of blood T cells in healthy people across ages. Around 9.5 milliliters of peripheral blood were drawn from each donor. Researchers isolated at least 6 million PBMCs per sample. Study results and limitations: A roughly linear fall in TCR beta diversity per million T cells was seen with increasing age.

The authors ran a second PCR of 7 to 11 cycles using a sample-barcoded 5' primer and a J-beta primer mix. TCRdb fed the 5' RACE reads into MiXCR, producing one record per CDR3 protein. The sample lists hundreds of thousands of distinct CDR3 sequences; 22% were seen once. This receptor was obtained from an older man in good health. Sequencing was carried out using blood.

For the CDR3, the DNA is TGCAGCGTTGAAGTTAGCAGACAGGGAGGCGTCGCTGAAGCTTTCTTT. Translating gives CSVEVSRQGGVAEAFF. The V and J genes are TRBV29-1 and TRBJ1-1, with 7 bases that match TRBD1. The CDR3 is made up of 16 amino acids. Germline V gene sequence: CDR1 SQVTM, CDR2 ANQGSEA. J was trimmed by 6 bases and V by 1 base; bases with no gene match: 14.